These 24 T cell receptor beta chains came from one sample sequenced in a study of shared clonotypes between healthy human individuals. The method was immunoSEQ multiplex PCR; TCRdb's version includes in-frame clones alone and lacks a portion of them. Of 640,000 or so clones listed, about three quarters are singletons. The specimen was memory CD4+ T cells sorted from blood. Described subset: CD45RA-negative fraction. These receptors all stem from a woman in her 30s in good health.

This rearrangement joins TRBV28 to TRBJ1-1, with a possible D match to TRBD1 (5 bases). Trimming stripped 5 bases from V and 0 bases from J, with 16 bases between. The germline V gene encodes CDR1 MDHEN and CDR2 SYDVKM. CDR3 length: 16 residues. CDR3 loop: CASSIALMGVNTEAFF. In nucleotides, the CDR3 is TGTGCCAGCAGTATAGCCCTGATGGGGGTGAACACTGAAGCTTTCTTT.

The rearrangement joins TRBV5-6 to TRBJ2-7; 8 nucleotides agree with TRBD1. The trim removed 0 bases at V and 1 base at J, leaving 3 bases unmatched. CDR3 length: 15 residues. Per germline, CDR1 SGHDT and CDR2 YYEEEE. The CDR3 bases are TGTGCCAGCAGCTTGGGACAGGGGTTATCCTACGAGCAGTACTTC. Its translation: CASSLGQGLSYEQYF.

This rearrangement joins TRBV18 to TRBJ1-5; TRBD1 matches 7 bases. With 5 bases clipped from V and 1 base from J, the junction kept 8 bases outside the gene matches. Germline CDR1 reads KGHSH; CDR2 reads LQKENI. The CDR3 has 16 residues. CDR3 sequence (DNA): TGTGCCAGCTCAGAAAACAGGGGAGGGAGCAATCAGCCCCAGCATTTT. This translates into CASSENRGGSNQPQHF.

This chain connects TRBV29-1 to TRBJ1-2; D remains unclear. The CDR3 runs 12 residues. V dropped 6 bases and J dropped 5 bases, with 13 bases sitting between them. CDR1 SQVTM and CDR2 ANQGSEA come from the germline V gene. DNA of the CDR3: TGCAGCGTATCTGACCGGGGATATGGCTACACCTTC. Its translation: CSVSDRGYGYTF. Filled out from reference TRBV29-1 and TRBJ1-2, the complete variable domain reads SAVISQKPSRDICQRGTSLTIQCQVDSQVTMMFWYRQQPGQSLTLIATANQGSEATYESGFVIDKFPISRPNLTFSTLTVSNMSPEDSSIYLCSVSDRGYGYTFGSGTRLTVV.

This clone was counted between two and nine times. This chain connects TRBV7-9 to TRBJ2-1, with D unresolved. V lost 0 bases, J lost 10 bases, and 10 bases lay in between. From germline, CDR1 is SEHNR and CDR2 FQNEAQ (reference sequence). The CDR3 totals 13 residues. The CDR3: CASSLASRGEQFF. Here the CDR3 DNA reads TGTGCCAGCAGCTTAGCATCGCGAGGCGAGCAGTTCTTC.

The V and J genes are TRBV27 and TRBJ2-7, with D possibly being TRBD1 (6 bases). Germline CDR1 and CDR2: MNHEY and SMNVEV (reference sequence). V shed 3 bases and J shed 3 bases, with 12 bases lying between them. The CDR3 runs 14 residues. In DNA, the CDR3 is TGTGCCAGCAGTTTTCAGGGGCCGGACTACGAGCAGTACTTC. Protein sequence: CASSFQGPDYEQYF.

This chain links TRBV4-1 with TRBJ2-7; no clear D. The V and J ends lost 0 bases and 3 bases respectively, with 15 bases between them. CDR3 length: 16 residues. Germline loops: CDR1 MGHRA, CDR2 YSYEKL. CDR3 sequence reads: CASSQDDLQDRYEQYF. CDR3 in DNA: TGCGCCAGCAGCCAAGATGATTTACAAGACCGCTACGAGCAGTACTTC.

The chain employs TRBV7-9 and TRBJ1-1, with TRBD1 identical over 8 bases. The V gene end was trimmed by 5 bases and the J gene end by 4 bases; junction bases not matched to a gene: 6. CDR3 length equals 14 residues. The germline CDR1 and CDR2 sequences are SEHNR and FQNEAQ (reference sequence). This CDR3 reads CASSPTGVGTEAFF. For the CDR3, the DNA is TGTGCCAGCAGCCCGACAGGGGTAGGCACTGAAGCTTTCTTT. The whole variable domain, remainder taken from reference TRBV7-9 and TRBJ1-1, is DTGVSQNPRHKITKRGQNVTFRCDPISEHNRLYWYRQTLGQGPEFLTYFQNEAQLEKSRLLSDRFSAERPKGSFSTLEIQRTEQGDSAMYLCASSPTGVGTEAFFGQGTRLTVV.

The chain uses TRBV7-9 and TRBJ2-2, with 8 bases aligning to TRBD2. V was clipped by 1 base and J by 2 bases; unmatched bases: 6. This CDR3 comprises 17 residues. The germline gives CDR1 SEHNR, CDR2 FQNEAQ (reference sequence). The CDR3 nucleotides read TGTGCCAGCAGCTTAGTGTCACTAGCGGACAACACCGGGGAGCTGTTTTTT. As protein: CASSLVSLADNTGELFF.

This sequence joins TRBV7-3 and TRBJ2-5; a weak D match, TRBD1 (6 bases). The CDR3 is made up of 15 amino acids. CDR1 SGHTA and CDR2 FQGTGA come from the germline V gene. V was shortened by 5 bases and J by 5 bases, with 18 bases between the two germline ends. The CDR3 is CASSPSGQPAETQYF. The DNA of the CDR3 is TGTGCCAGCAGCCCAAGCGGACAGCCCGCTGAGACCCAGTACTTC.

The J gene is TRBJ2-1, the V gene TRBV19, with a tentative D call TRBD1 (6 bases). Trimming stripped 1 base from V and 10 bases from J, with 8 bases between. Germline-derived CDR1 and CDR2 are LNHDA and SQIVND (reference sequence). The CDR3 consists of 12 residues. CDR3 sequence reads: CASSIGQAEQFF. CDR3 sequence (DNA): TGTGCCAGTAGTATAGGACAGGCCGAGCAGTTCTTC.

The table lists this clone with many counts. The chain is built from TRBV25-1 and TRBJ2-1, with 13 bases lining up with TRBD2. The J segment lost 10 bases and the V segment lost 3 bases, leaving 6 bases of the junction unmatched. The CDR3 has 15 residues. Germline V lookup: CDR1 MGHDK, CDR2 SYGVNS. DNA of the CDR3: TGTGCCAGCAGTGACCGACTAGCGGGAGGCCCCGAGCAGTTCTTC. Translated: CASSDRLAGGPEQFF.

The V and J genes are TRBV28 and TRBJ1-5; no clear D. In germline, CDR1 is MDHEN, CDR2 SYDVKM. Trimming pared 4 bases from V and 10 bases from J, leaving 8 bases between. This CDR3 comprises 11 residues. CDR3 amino acids: CASSYAGPQHF. The DNA for the CDR3 is TGTGCCAGCAGTTATGCGGGACCCCAGCATTTT.

The V and J genes are TRBV18 and TRBJ1-2; 7 bases agree with TRBD1. V was pared by 0 bases and J by 6 bases, with 1 base of the junction left unmatched. CDR3 length: 13 amino acids. In germline, CDR1 is KGHSH, CDR2 LQKENI. The CDR3 DNA follows: TGTGCCAGCTCACCACCCGGGACAGATGGCTACACCTTC. Its translation: CASSPPGTDGYTF.

The chain employs TRBV7-9 and TRBJ2-2; 9 bases line up with TRBD1. Germline V gene sequence: CDR1 SEHNR, CDR2 FQNEAQ (reference sequence). With V trimmed by 5 bases and J by 2 bases, 9 bases remained unmatched. The CDR3 consists of 17 residues. The CDR3 region has the DNA TGTGCCAGCAGCGCACCAAAGGGACAGGGAAACACCGGGGAGCTGTTTTTT. Translated, it gives CASSAPKGQGNTGELFF.

On this clone itself: Because the CDR3's place on the DNA is in doubt, the DNA is left out and the CDR3 is given as listed by TCRdb. CDR3 sequence reads: CSVGQGTYRYF. The rearrangement uses TRBV29-1 and TRBJ2-3; TRBD1, the table's D call, lacks a check against the DNA. Including both end residues, the CDR3 is 11 amino acids long. CDR1 and CDR2 from the germline V gene are SQVTM and ANQGSEA.

Concerning this clone: Sequence at one end of the junction differs from germline and may be a read error. V is TRBV28 and J is TRBJ2-1, with 7 bases fitting TRBD2. The CDR3 contains 11 residues. Germline values: CDR1 MDHEN, CDR2 SYDVKM. This chain's CDR3 is CASSLRDYSIF. DNA of the CDR3: TGTGCCAGCAGTTTACGGGACTATTCGATCTTC. The full variable domain, rest sourced from reference TRBV28 and TRBJ2-1, is DVKVTQSSRYLVKRTGEKVFLECVQDMDHENMFWYRQDPGLGLRLIYFSYDVKMKEKGDIPEGYSVSREKKERFSLILESASTNQTSMYLCASSLRDYSIFGPGTRLTVL.

The chain links TRBV27 to TRBJ1-2; D might be TRBD1 (5 bases). The germline V and J ends were trimmed by 6 bases and 2 bases, with 13 bases remaining between them. CDR1 is MNHEY and CDR2 is SMNVEV in the germline V gene (reference sequence). This CDR3 region has 14 residues. Here the CDR3 DNA reads TGTGCCAGCAGCCCCCGAAGGGGCAACTATGGCTACACCTTC. This codes for CASSPRRGNYGYTF.

V gene TRBV29-1 combines with J gene TRBJ2-1; TRBD2 matches 9 bases. V lost 4 bases and J lost 4; bases outside the gene matches: 14. The CDR3 runs to 17 residues. Per germline, CDR1 SQVTM and CDR2 ANQGSEA. This CDR3 reads CSVVRQGTTSGYNEQFF. The CDR3 DNA is TGCAGCGTTGTACGACAGGGTACGACTAGCGGATACAATGAGCAGTTCTTC.

The V and J genes are TRBV18 and TRBJ1-1; unclear D gene. The V gene's germline CDR1 is KGHSH and CDR2 LQKENI. This CDR3 is 12 amino acids long. V shed 4 bases and J shed 3 bases, with 6 bases lying between them. The CDR3 is CASSQLYTEAFF. The CDR3 DNA reads as TGTGCCAGCTCACAACTTTACACTGAAGCTTTCTTT.

This clone was recorded a few times. The CDR3 region is CASSSGDRDKNIQYF. CDR3 DNA sequence: TGCGCCAGCAGTTCTGGGGACAGGGACAAAAACATTCAGTACTTC. This chain links TRBV5-1 with TRBJ2-4, with 9 bases matching TRBD1. This CDR3 has 15 residues. With V trimmed by 5 bases and J by 3 bases, 6 bases remained unmatched. Germline-derived CDR1 and CDR2 are SGHRS and YFSETQ.

This chain joins TRBV11-3 and TRBJ2-7; D may correspond to TRBD1 or TRBD2 (5 bases each). V lost 1 base and J lost 6, with 10 bases in between. There are 13 residues in the CDR3. Germline lookup yields CDR1 SGHNT and CDR2 YENEEA. The CDR3 is CASSLGGEGEQYF. In nucleotides, the CDR3 is TGTGCCAGCAGCTTAGGGGGCGAGGGCGAGCAGTACTTC.

This clone has a count of ten or more. CDR3 region: CASSDPVTEETQYF. The DNA of the CDR3 is TGTGCCAGCAGCGACCCTGTTACGGAAGAGACCCAGTACTTC. V usage is TRBV9 and J usage is TRBJ2-5; no firm D call. Germline CDR1 SGDLS, CDR2 YYNGEE. The CDR3 sequence is 14 residues long. The V end lost 3 bases, the J end lost 3 bases, and 12 bases lay between the germline ends.

J is TRBJ2-1 and V is TRBV28, with 8 bases identical to TRBD2. Per germline, CDR1 MDHEN and CDR2 SYDVKM. The CDR3 runs to 17 residues. V was clipped by 3 bases and J by 10 bases; unmatched bases: 17. The DNA of the CDR3 is TGTGCCAGCAGTTTTCGGGGGTTGAGCGGGAGTTTGGGGGAGCAGTTCTTC. This codes for CASSFRGLSGSLGEQFF.